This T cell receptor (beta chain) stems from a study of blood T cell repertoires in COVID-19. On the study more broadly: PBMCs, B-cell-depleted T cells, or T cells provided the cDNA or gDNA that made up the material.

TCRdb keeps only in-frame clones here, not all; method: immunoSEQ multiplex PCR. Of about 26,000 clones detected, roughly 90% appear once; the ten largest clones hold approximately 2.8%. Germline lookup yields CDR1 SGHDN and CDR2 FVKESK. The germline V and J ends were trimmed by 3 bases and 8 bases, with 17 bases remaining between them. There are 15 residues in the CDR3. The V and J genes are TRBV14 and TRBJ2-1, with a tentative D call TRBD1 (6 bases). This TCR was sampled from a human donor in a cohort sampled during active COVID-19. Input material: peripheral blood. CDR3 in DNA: TGTGCCAGCAGCCAGACCGGGACAAAGCTCCATGAGCAGTTCTTC. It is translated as CASSQTGTKLHEQFF.